This is a list of T cell receptor beta chains from one sample in a study of response to subunit inactivated influenza vaccine. TCRdb ran MiXCR on the RT-PCR reads and lists one entry per CDR3 protein. The sample lists around 520,000 distinct CDR3 sequences, roughly 10% occurring once. The sequenced sample was PBMCs from blood, obtained on the day of vaccination. Source of these receptors: a man aged 45-65 years who received an inactivated influenza vaccine. The CDR3 runs from the conserved cysteine through the conserved F or W. Each record gives: V gene, clone size, CDR3 length, J gene, D gene, CDR3 protein, CDR3 DNA. A D gene is named only where the DNA matches it firmly. Expanded clones are given a class, and other clones once, few, many or no size at all.

>TRBV20-1|.|14|TRBJ1-6|TRBD1
CSAWGQEDFSPLHF
TGCAGTGCCTGGGGACAGGAGGACTTTTCACCCCTCCACTTT
>TRBV12-3/TRBV12-4|many|14|TRBJ1-5|.
CASSLRGIDQPQHF
TGTGCCAGCAGTTTGAGAGGAATCGATCAGCCCCAGCATTTT
>TRBV21-1|.|15|TRBJ1-5|.
CASSKEVGGNQPQHF
TGTGCCAGCAGCAAAGAGGTAGGGGGCAATCAGCCCCAGCATTTT
>TRBV18|few|13|TRBJ2-1|.
CASSPAGADEQFF
TGTGCCAGCTCACCAGCGGGGGCCGATGAGCAGTTCTTC
>TRBV9|.|13|TRBJ2-1|.
CASSATRVNEQFF
TGTGCCAGCAGCGCGACTAGGGTCAATGAGCAGTTCTTC
>TRBV28|.|16|TRBJ2-1|.
CASSSDAGPSYNEQFF
TGTGCCAGCAGTTCGGATGCAGGGCCCTCCTACAATGAGCAGTTCTTC
>TRBV4-3|many|15|TRBJ1-2|TRBD1
CASSQTDRAGYGYTF
TGCGCCAGCAGCCAAACCGACAGGGCAGGCTATGGCTACACCTTC
>TRBV7-2|many|15|TRBJ2-1|.
CASSLAAGTYNEQFF
TGTGCCAGCAGCTTAGCGGCAGGGACGTACAATGAGCAGTTCTTC
>TRBV6-2/TRBV6-3|.|15|TRBJ2-7|.
CASSTYPFGSKEQYF
TGTGCCAGCAGTACCTACCCGTTCGGGTCTAAGGAGCAGTACTTC
>TRBV12-3/TRBV12-4|.|11|TRBJ2-5|.
CASSDLETQYF
TGTGCCAGCTCGGATTTAGAGACCCAGTACTTC
>TRBV12-3/TRBV12-4|many|14|TRBJ2-7|TRBD1
CASSTNRGLDEQYF
TGTGCCAGCAGTACCAACAGGGGGCTCGACGAGCAGTACTTC
>TRBV3-1|few|13|TRBJ1-1|TRBD1
CASSPGTGGRAFF
TGTGCCAGCAGCCCAGGGACAGGGGGCAGAGCTTTCTTT
>TRBV7-6|many|16|TRBJ2-3|TRBD2
CASSTAGLVATDTQYF
TGTGCCAGCAGCACAGCGGGACTAGTCGCGACAGATACGCAGTATTTT
>TRBV20-1|few|14|TRBJ2-1|.
CSARDWASMDEQFF
TGCAGTGCTAGAGATTGGGCTAGCATGGATGAGCAGTTCTTC
>TRBV15|.|15|TRBJ2-5|.
CATSGGQSRGETQYF
TGTGCCACCAGCGGGGGGCAGTCCCGGGGAGAGACCCAGTACTTC
>TRBV5-1|.|18|TRBJ2-6|.
CASSLGAIPRSGANVLTF
TGCGCCAGCAGCCTAGGGGCTATACCTCGCTCTGGGGCCAACGTCCTGACTTTC
>TRBV6-1|few|14|TRBJ1-1|.
CASSRSFGDTEAFF
TGTGCCAGCAGTAGGTCTTTCGGGGACACTGAAGCTTTCTTT
>TRBV29-1|few|12|TRBJ2-5|.
CSGEEYQETQYF
TGCAGCGGGGAGGAGTACCAAGAGACCCAGTACTTC
>TRBV28|.|12|TRBJ1-5|.
CGFGDSNQPQHF
TGTGGGTTCGGTGATAGCAATCAGCCCCAGCATTTT
>TRBV14|few|15|TRBJ1-1|.
CASSQDRGLGTEAFF
TGTGCCAGCAGCCAAGACAGGGGTTTGGGAACTGAAGCTTTCTTT
>TRBV27|.|13|TRBJ2-7|.
CASRLGLGYEQYF
TGTGCCAGCAGACTGGGGTTGGGATACGAGCAGTACTTC